Following are 12 T cell receptor beta chains from one sample sequenced in a study of CD8+ T cells in alopecia areata. Extracted RNA was reverse transcribed, and the resulting cDNA served as sequencing template. Repertoires were generated with immunoSEQ multiplex PCR, while TCRdb's copy carries only in-frame clones and drops some. This sample yields 150,000 to 200,000 clones, of which 67% are seen a single time; 10% to 12% belongs to the top ten. Sequences were derived from CD8+ T cells sorted from blood, sampled at week 0. The receptors shown here come from a human donor with alopecia areata.

This sequence joins TRBV2 and TRBJ2-5, with 7 bases identical to TRBD2. The germline CDR1 and CDR2 sequences are SNHLY and FYNNEI. This CDR3 has 15 residues. The V segment lost 7 bases and the J segment 2 bases; nucleotides outside the gene matches: 10. The CDR3 loop is CASTMLWTRQETQYF. CDR3 sequence (DNA): TGTGCCAGCACTATGCTCTGGACTAGACAAGAGACCCAGTACTTC.

The sample holds a few counts of this clone. The genes are TRBV7-9 and TRBJ1-1; no clear D gene. The CDR3 length is 12 residues. Germline CDR1 SEHNR, CDR2 FQNEAQ (reference sequence). V lost 0 bases to trimming and J lost 6 bases, with 5 bases between them. Here the CDR3 reads CASSLASPEAFF. The CDR3, as DNA: TGTGCCAGCAGCTTAGCATCTCCTGAAGCTTTCTTT.

The chain recombines TRBV2 with TRBJ2-3, with D maybe TRBD1 (6 bases). CDR3 length: 15 residues. The germline CDR1 and CDR2 sequences are SNHLY and FYNNEI. The V end was cut by 10 bases, the J end by 2 bases, with 19 bases between. For the CDR3, the DNA is TGTGCCACCCCGAATGGGGGCTACGCCACAGATACGCAGTATTTT. It encodes CATPNGGYATDTQYF.

This clone has a single count. The V and J genes are TRBV7-2 and TRBJ1-5; D remains unclear. Germline assignment: CDR1 SGHTA and CDR2 FQGNSA. Deletions cut 1 base from V and 3 bases from J, with 4 bases between. The CDR3 runs to 13 residues. CDR3 amino acids: CASSLGFNQPQHF. The CDR3 DNA is TGTGCCAGCAGCTTAGGATTCAATCAGCCCCAGCATTTT.

The CDR3 spells CAWSVYPGLMNTEAFF. The CDR3 DNA sequence: TGTGCCTGGAGTGTATATCCCGGACTGATGAACACTGAAGCTTTCTTT. The chain recombines TRBV30 with TRBJ1-1; D ambiguous. There are 16 residues in the CDR3. Germline CDR1 is GTSNPN and CDR2 is SVGIG (reference sequence). Between the trimmed V and J ends, which lost 0 bases and 0 bases, there was a span of 14 bases.

The chain joins TRBV11-2 to TRBJ2-3; TRBD1 agrees at 7 bases. J lost 4 bases, V lost 5 bases, and 12 bases had no gene match. CDR1 SGHAT and CDR2 FQNNGV come from the germline V gene. The CDR3 consists of 16 residues. CDR3 nucleotide sequence: TGTGCCAGCAGCCCCACAGACAGGGCAATTTCAGATACGCAGTATTTT. Translated: CASSPTDRAISDTQYF.

The rearrangement joins TRBV29-1 to TRBJ2-1; 10 bases map to TRBD2. This CDR3 region has 15 residues. With 6 bases clipped from V and 6 bases from J, the junction kept 11 bases outside the gene matches. Germline loops: CDR1 SQVTM, CDR2 ANQGSEA. The CDR3 region is CSVHGTSDGTNEQFF. The DNA of the CDR3 is TGCAGCGTCCACGGGACTAGCGATGGTACCAATGAGCAGTTCTTC.

This chain uses TRBV19 with TRBJ2-7, with TRBD1 matching over 8 bases. The CDR3 is made up of 14 amino acids. The J segment lost 3 bases and the V segment lost 1 base, leaving 2 bases of the junction unmatched. CDR1 and CDR2 (germline): LNHDA, SQIVND (reference sequence). CDR3 in amino acids: CASSIAGGNYEQYF. The DNA of the CDR3 is TGTGCCAGTAGTATAGCAGGGGGCAACTACGAGCAGTACTTC.

In its sample, this clone was seen a few times. The chain recombines TRBV19 with TRBJ2-7; no definite D call. The CDR3 covers 11 residues. Germline loops: CDR1 LNHDA, CDR2 SQIVND (reference sequence). Trimming took 6 bases from V and 4 from J, leaving 7 bases between them. The CDR3, as DNA: TGTGCCAGTAGCTTCGGATACGAGCAGTACTTC. Translated, it gives CASSFGYEQYF.

This clone has just one count. For the CDR3, the DNA is TGTGCCAGCAGTGGGGGTTCCAGGGCGTGGATTCAGCCCCAGCATTTT. Translated: CASSGGSRAWIQPQHF. This chain joins TRBV6-1 and TRBJ1-5, with TRBD1 as a possible D gene (5 bases). CDR3 length: 16 amino acids. Trimming removed 4 bases from V and 6 bases from J, with 19 bases in between. Germline values: CDR1 MNHNS, CDR2 SASEGT.

The table lists this clone with a count of one. V and J are TRBV7-8 and TRBJ1-1; D gene unclear. Germline V gene sequence: CDR1 SGHVS, CDR2 FQNEAQ. The V end lost 1 base, the J end lost 0 bases, and 6 bases lay between the germline ends. This CDR3 region has 14 residues. This chain's CDR3 is CASSLGSLNTEAFF. The CDR3 region has the DNA TGTGCCAGCAGCTTAGGGTCGTTGAACACTGAAGCTTTCTTT.

This chain joins TRBV29-1 and TRBJ2-1; 8 bases agree with TRBD1. This CDR3 is 15 amino acids long. J was trimmed by 0 bases and V by 3 bases; bases with no gene match: 4. CDR1 SQVTM and CDR2 ANQGSEA come from the germline V gene. CDR3 nucleotide sequence: TGCAGCGTTGAGGACAGGGCCCTCTCCTACAATGAGCAGTTCTTC. It encodes CSVEDRALSYNEQFF.